Below, 25 T cell receptor beta chains from the same sample are listed, as sequenced in a study of cytomegalovirus exposure and HLA in healthy donors. Profiling relied on immunoSEQ multiplex PCR, and the TCRdb table lists in-frame clones only, not all of them. The profile shows fewer than 250,000 clones, about 83% of them singletons. The sequenced material came from PBMCs. The receptors stem from a man between 18 and 29 years old in good health and CMV-seronegative.

The J gene is TRBJ2-3, the V gene TRBV6-5; perhaps TRBD2 as D (5 bases). In germline, CDR1 is MNHEY, CDR2 SVGAGI. CDR3 length equals 14 residues. V was pared by 1 base and J by 4 bases, with 9 bases between. The chain's CDR3 is CASSYFPGSDTQYF. Written as DNA, the CDR3 is TGTGCCAGCAGTTACTTTCCGGGGTCAGATACGCAGTATTTT.

This clone was recorded a few times. The chain couples TRBV7-9 to TRBJ1-2; a weak D match, TRBD1 (5 bases). The CDR3 extends over 12 amino acids. Germline CDR1 SEHNR, CDR2 FQNEAQ (reference sequence). Trimming removed 11 bases at V and 3 bases at J, with 13 bases between. CDR3 sequence reads: CAGTQGYYGYTF. The CDR3 nucleotides read TGTGCCGGCACCCAGGGATACTATGGCTACACCTTC.

The V call is TRBV6-1, the J call TRBJ1-1; D remains ambiguous. The germline V gene encodes CDR1 MNHNS and CDR2 SASEGT. The CDR3 has 15 amino acids. V shed 2 bases and J shed 0 bases, with 10 bases lying between them. The CDR3 reads CASSESRVLNTEAFF. In DNA form, the CDR3 reads TGTGCCAGCAGTGAAAGCCGGGTTTTGAACACTGAAGCTTTCTTT.

The gene calls are TRBV2 and TRBJ2-2; 9 bases agree with TRBD2. CDR1 and CDR2 (germline): SNHLY, FYNNEI. The junction had 5 bases not matched to a gene; V was cut back by 5 bases and J by 7 bases. This CDR3 contains 14 residues. The CDR3 coding sequence is TGTGCCAGCAGTCAGCGGGAGGCGGGCGGGGAGCTGTTTTTT. This translates into CASSQREAGGELFF.

This clone was counted a few times. This CDR3 reads CASTRMGKNTIYF. The CDR3 DNA is TGTGCCAGTACTCGGATGGGCAAGAACACCATATATTTT. This chain connects TRBV19 to TRBJ1-3; the D is unclear. V shed 7 bases and J shed 7 bases, with 14 bases lying between them. This CDR3 spans 13 amino acids. Germline assignment: CDR1 LNHDA and CDR2 SQIVND (reference sequence).

The chain joins TRBV4-1 to TRBJ1-3; D is ambiguous. V lost 0 bases, J lost 0 bases, and 6 bases lay in between. Germline V lookup: CDR1 MGHRA, CDR2 YSYEKL. The CDR3 covers 15 residues. CDR3 in amino acids: CASSQDPSSGNTIYF. In nucleotides, the CDR3 is TGCGCCAGCAGCCAAGATCCCAGCTCTGGAAACACCATATATTTT.

The chain couples TRBV5-8 to TRBJ2-7; weak D call: TRBD2 (5 bases). The CDR3 consists of 14 residues. The V and J ends lost 2 bases and 2 bases respectively, with 11 bases between them. From germline, CDR1 is SGHTS and CDR2 YDEGEE. CDR3 DNA: TGTGCCAGCAGCTTTGTAGCGCTTCCCTACGAGCAGTACTTC. The encoded protein is CASSFVALPYEQYF.

The chain employs TRBV18 and TRBJ2-7, with 7 positions matching TRBD1. CDR3 length equals 17 residues. Germline CDR1 KGHSH, CDR2 LQKENI. V lost 1 base, J lost 3 bases, and 12 bases stayed unmatched. Written as DNA, the CDR3 is TGTGCCAGCTCACCACGTCTGCCAGGGGGAGCGTTCTACGAGCAGTACTTC. This translates into CASSPRLPGGAFYEQYF. Full variable domain (outside the CDR3, taken from reference TRBV18 and TRBJ2-7): NAGVMQNPRHLVRRRGQEARLRCSPMKGHSHVYWYRQLPEEGLKFMVYLQKENIIDESGMPKERFSAEFPKEGPSILRIQQVVRGDSAAYFCASSPRLPGGAFYEQYFGPGTRLTVT.

This clone was detected only once. The chain carries TRBV5-1 and TRBJ2-5, with D possibly being TRBD2 (6 bases). V gave up 0 bases and J gave up 4 bases, with 13 bases separating them. This CDR3 has 15 amino acids. Germline-derived CDR1 and CDR2 are SGHRS and YFSETQ. The CDR3 sequence: CASSLDVGGGETQYF. For the CDR3, the DNA is TGCGCCAGCAGCTTGGATGTCGGGGGAGGAGAGACCCAGTACTTC.

V gene TRBV27 combines with J gene TRBJ2-1; 10 positions match TRBD2. Germline CDR1 reads MNHEY; CDR2 reads SMNVEV (reference sequence). CDR3 length: 18 amino acids. The V gene end was trimmed by 2 bases and the J gene end by 0 bases; junction bases not matched to a gene: 7. CDR3 amino acids: CASSLRTSGRSSYNEQFF. CDR3 DNA: TGTGCCAGCAGTTTAAGGACTAGCGGCCGCAGCTCCTACAATGAGCAGTTCTTC.

This clone has more than one count but fewer than ten. The rearrangement joins TRBV28 to TRBJ2-7; D gene uncertain. The V end lost 6 bases, the J end lost 3 bases, and 6 bases lay between the germline ends. This CDR3 spans 11 amino acids. Germline loops: CDR1 MDHEN, CDR2 SYDVKM. CDR3 sequence (DNA): TGTGCCAGCAGCTCTATCTACGAGCAGTACTTC. This gives the protein CASSSIYEQYF.

The chain recombines TRBV2 with TRBJ2-5; perhaps TRBD1 as D (6 bases). Per germline, CDR1 SNHLY and CDR2 FYNNEI. The CDR3 is 14 residues long. Deletions cut 3 bases from V and 2 bases from J, with 10 bases between. The CDR3 DNA reads TGTGCCAGCAGTGATAAAACAGGGCAAGAGACCCAGTACTTC. Its protein product is CASSDKTGQETQYF.

The rearrangement links TRBV5-5 to TRBJ1-2; 8 bases map to TRBD1. Germline CDR1 reads SGHKS; CDR2 reads YYEKEE (reference sequence). This CDR3 comprises 15 residues. The ends lost 4 bases at V and 5 bases at J; junction bases unmatched: 10. The DNA of the CDR3 is TGTGCCAGCAGCGTAGAGGGACAGGTGCTATATGGCTACACCTTC. It encodes CASSVEGQVLYGYTF.

The rearrangement joins TRBV6-6 to TRBJ2-5; D possibly corresponds to TRBD2 (6 bases). Germline lookup yields CDR1 MNHNY and CDR2 SVGAGI (reference sequence). The CDR3 runs 15 residues. V lost 2 bases, J lost 1 base, and 11 bases lay in between. The DNA of the CDR3 is TGTGCCAGCAGTTACAAGGATAGCGGCCAAGAGACCCAGTACTTC. Protein product: CASSYKDSGQETQYF.

The rearrangement uses TRBV6-5 and TRBJ1-4; TRBD1 aligns across 7 bases. After removal of 6 bases from V and 4 bases from J, the junction contained 8 bases not matched to a gene. This CDR3 comprises 15 residues. Germline V CDR1 and CDR2: MNHEY, SVGAGI. The CDR3 protein is CASSHGGQFNEKLFF. In DNA, the CDR3 is TGTGCCAGCAGCCATGGGGGACAGTTTAATGAAAAACTGTTTTTT.

The CDR3 nucleotides read TGTGCCAGTTCCGGGGGGGACTATGGCTACACCTTC. Encoded protein: CASSGGDYGYTF. The chain is built from TRBV6-5 and TRBJ1-2; a weak D match, TRBD1 (5 bases). CDR1 and CDR2 from the germline V gene are MNHEY and SVGAGI. Trimming removed 9 bases at V and 3 bases at J, with 11 bases between. The CDR3 extends over 12 amino acids.

The V and J genes are TRBV7-3 and TRBJ2-7; D is unresolved. Trimming removed 2 bases from V and 5 bases from J, with 10 bases in between. CDR3 size: 13 residues. CDR1 and CDR2 (germline): SGHTA, FQGTGA. CDR3 protein: CASSLYSRDEQYF. Written as DNA, the CDR3 is TGTGCCAGCAGCTTATATTCCCGAGACGAGCAGTACTTC.

J is TRBJ1-3 and V is TRBV28, with D tentatively TRBD1 (5 bases). Germline values: CDR1 MDHEN, CDR2 SYDVKM. Trimming cost V 6 bases and J 2 bases, with 17 bases left between them. CDR3 size: 16 residues. CDR3 residues: CASSPLTRGAGNTIYF. The CDR3 DNA follows: TGTGCCAGCAGCCCGCTCACGCGGGGCGCTGGAAACACCATATATTTT.

V gene TRBV11-2 combines with J gene TRBJ2-5, with a tentative D call TRBD2 (5 bases). Germline values: CDR1 SGHAT, CDR2 FQNNGV. The CDR3 has 15 amino acids. V dropped 1 base and J dropped 3 bases, with 12 bases sitting between them. CDR3 nucleotide sequence: TGTGCCAGCAGCTTAGCTTATCAGCGGAAAGAGACCCAGTACTTC. This codes for CASSLAYQRKETQYF.

J is TRBJ2-5 and V is TRBV27; 7 positions agree with TRBD1. Looked up from germline, CDR1 is MNHEY and CDR2 is SMNVEV (reference sequence). After removal of 6 bases from V and 5 bases from J, the junction contained 15 bases not matched to a gene. This CDR3 spans 16 amino acids. Here the CDR3 reads CASSLHGQAAYETQYF. The CDR3 DNA is TGTGCCAGCAGCCTCCACGGACAGGCTGCTTATGAGACCCAGTACTTC.

The rearrangement joins TRBV11-2 to TRBJ2-7, with 7 nucleotides matching TRBD1. V shed 6 bases and J 6 bases; nucleotides not matched to a gene: 20. The CDR3 is 17 amino acids. Germline loops: CDR1 SGHAT, CDR2 FQNNGV. CDR3 sequence: CASSLMSRTGLRSEQYF. For the CDR3, the DNA is TGTGCCAGCAGTCTCATGAGTCGGACAGGACTGCGATCCGAGCAGTACTTC. The full variable domain, in which reference TRBV11-2 and TRBJ2-7 provide the parts outside the CDR3, is EAGVAQSPRYKIIEKRQSVAFWCNPISGHATLYWYQQILGQGPKLLIQFQNNGVVDDSQLPKDRFSAERLKGVDSTLKIQPAKLEDSAVYLCASSLMSRTGLRSEQYFGPGTRLTVT.

Only one count was recorded for this clone. J is TRBJ2-7 and V is TRBV28; perhaps TRBD1 as D (5 bases). Germline values: CDR1 MDHEN, CDR2 SYDVKM. This CDR3 comprises 13 residues. V gave up 6 bases and J gave up 4 bases, with 13 bases separating them. CDR3 residues: CASRKNRIYEQYF. Here the CDR3 DNA reads TGTGCCAGCAGAAAAAACAGGATATACGAGCAGTACTTC.

This chain connects TRBV4-3 to TRBJ2-7; D is unclear. V was cut by 4 bases and J by 6 bases, with 16 bases left in between. The CDR3 length is 14 residues. From germline, CDR1 is LGHNA and CDR2 YSLEER. The chain's CDR3 is CASSPSAGSLEQYF. CDR3 nucleotide sequence: TGCGCCAGCAGCCCATCGGCAGGCTCCCTCGAGCAGTACTTC.

V gene TRBV19 combines with J gene TRBJ2-3, with D perhaps matching TRBD2 (5 bases). This CDR3 is built from 12 residues. CDR1 LNHDA and CDR2 SQIVND come from the germline V gene (reference sequence). Trimming stripped 3 bases from V and 5 bases from J, with 6 bases between. The CDR3 DNA reads TGTGCCAGTAGTATCGGACTAGATACGCAGTATTTT. It translates to CASSIGLDTQYF.

This clone was observed once. V and J are TRBV5-4 and TRBJ2-5; tentatively, D is TRBD2 (5 bases). The germline V and J ends were trimmed by 0 bases and 4 bases, with 10 bases remaining between them. This CDR3 spans 14 amino acids. Germline CDR1 and CDR2: SGHNT and YYREEE (reference sequence). CDR3 amino acids: CASSLVGGRETQYF. CDR3 coding DNA: TGTGCCAGCAGCTTGGTTGGTGGGAGAGAGACCCAGTACTTC.